These T cell receptor beta chains were read from a single sample in a study of early T cells in non-severe SARS-CoV-2 infection. MiXCR, applied by TCRdb to the 5' RACE reads, yields one record per CDR3 protein. The profile covers under 70,000 distinct CDR3 sequences, with approximately 6.1% appearing a single time and less than 3.5% taken by the ten largest. Sample: whole blood, taken at baseline. The origin of the receptors is an adult who was a healthcare worker with PCR-confirmed SARS-CoV-2 infection or an uninfected control (not recorded which). The CDR3 runs from the conserved cysteine through the conserved F or W. D genes are given only for firm matches. Expanded clones are given a class, and other clones once, few, many or no size at all.

d_gene	abundance	v_gene	j_gene	len	CDR3aa	CDR3nt
TRBD1	-	TRBV25-1	TRBJ2-3	18	CASSERTGSDPVTDTQYF	TGTGCCAGCAGTGAACGGACAGGGAGCGACCCTGTCACAGATACGCAGTATTTT
-	many	TRBV19	TRBJ2-1	14	CASSPQGTVNEQFF	TGTGCCAGTAGTCCCCAAGGGACGGTCAATGAGCAGTTCTTC
TRBD1	-	TRBV18	TRBJ1-6	16	CASSPWDRVLSSPLHF	TGTGCCAGCTCACCCTGGGACAGGGTCCTTTCTTCACCCCTCCACTTT
TRBD1	few	TRBV5-1	TRBJ2-7	14	CASSLDRGNYEQYF	TGCGCCAGCAGCTTGGACAGGGGAAACTACGAGCAGTACTTC
-	medium-sized	TRBV7-2	TRBJ1-1	13	CASSRRVNTEAFF	TGTGCCAGCAGCCGTCGTGTCAACACTGAAGCTTTCTTT
-	many	TRBV11-3	TRBJ2-7	16	CASSLGGRGLSYEQYF	TGTGCCAGCAGCTTAGGGGGACGTGGGCTCTCCTACGAGCAGTACTTC
-	-	TRBV14	TRBJ2-7	13	CASSQVWGDEQYF	TGTGCCAGCAGCCAAGTTTGGGGGGACGAGCAGTACTTC
-	-	TRBV18	TRBJ1-2	14	CASSPGTGRYGYTF	TGTGCCAGCTCACCAGGGACTGGACGCTATGGCTACACCTTC
TRBD1	few	TRBV6-5	TRBJ2-7	13	CASSPGQLYEQYF	TGTGCCAGCAGCCCGGGACAGCTCTACGAGCAGTACTTC
-	many	TRBV7-9	TRBJ1-1	12	CASSLRGYEAFF	TGTGCCAGCAGCTTAAGGGGGTATGAAGCTTTCTTT
TRBD1	-	TRBV12-3/TRBV12-4	TRBJ2-1	14	CASSPRTGRNEQFF	TGTGCCAGCAGTCCACGGACAGGGCGGAATGAGCAGTTCTTC
TRBD1	few	TRBV28	TRBJ1-6	12	CASSSTGAPLHF	TGTGCCAGCAGTTCGACAGGGGCACCCCTCCACTTT
-	-	TRBV20-1	TRBJ1-2	12	CSARPQAYGYTF	TGCAGTGCTAGGCCACAGGCTTATGGCTACACCTTC
-	few	TRBV12-3/TRBV12-4	TRBJ2-1	13	CASSLASSNEQFF	TGTGCCAGCAGTTTAGCTAGTAGCAATGAGCAGTTCTTC
-	many	TRBV20-1	TRBJ2-7	12	CSAPGPSLVQYF	TGCAGTGCTCCGGGCCCCTCTCTGGTGCAGTACTTC
-	many	TRBV7-2	TRBJ1-2	13	CASSSGQNGGYTF	TGTGCCAGCAGCTCCGGACAGAACGGGGGCTACACCTTC
-	-	TRBV5-1	TRBJ1-2	13	CASSLSGTYGYTF	TGCGCCAGCAGCTTGTCCGGAACCTATGGCTACACCTTC
-	many	TRBV7-9	TRBJ2-7	12	CASSSSSYEQYF	TGTGCCAGCAGCTCCTCATCCTACGAGCAGTACTTC
TRBD1	many	TRBV29-1	TRBJ1-5	13	CSVAGTGAQPQHF	TGCAGCGTCGCCGGGACAGGGGCTCAGCCCCAGCATTTT
TRBD1	many	TRBV28	TRBJ1-2	15	CASSPDRGDDYGYTF	TGTGCCAGCAGTCCTGACAGGGGGGATGACTATGGCTACACCTTC
-	few	TRBV6-1	TRBJ1-5	14	CAIRPGYSNQPQHF	TGTGCCATCAGACCGGGTTATAGCAATCAGCCCCAGCATTTT
-	many	TRBV28	TRBJ2-7	14	CASIPPNRAYEQYF	TGTGCCAGCATCCCCCCGAACAGGGCTTACGAGCAGTACTTC
-	-	TRBV5-4	TRBJ1-2	15	CASSLAPGEGYGYTF	TGTGCCAGCAGCTTGGCCCCAGGGGAGGGCTATGGCTACACCTTC
-	many	TRBV20-1	TRBJ2-7	14	CSARVGRGHYEQYF	TGCAGTGCTAGAGTAGGCAGGGGTCACTACGAGCAGTACTTC
-	-	TRBV24-1	TRBJ2-1	12	CATSDLGYEQFF	TGTGCCACCAGTGATTTGGGGTATGAGCAGTTCTTC
-	many	TRBV20-1	TRBJ1-2	13	CSARTPRDYGYTF	TGCAGTGCTAGAACCCCCCGGGACTATGGCTACACCTTC
TRBD2	few	TRBV20-1	TRBJ2-1	11	CSAVGGNEQFF	TGCAGTGCCGTGGGGGGGAATGAGCAGTTCTTC
TRBD1	many	TRBV19	TRBJ2-4	14	CASSTGYDKNIQYF	TGTGCCAGTTCGACAGGGTACGACAAAAACATTCAGTACTTC
-	many	TRBV28	TRBJ2-3	13	CASGLGSTDTQYF	TGTGCCAGCGGACTTGGGAGCACAGATACGCAGTATTTT
-	few	TRBV19	TRBJ2-7	16	CASSISPQGPSYEQYF	TGTGCCAGTAGTATATCCCCGCAGGGACCCTCCTACGAGCAGTACTTC
TRBD2	many	TRBV24-1	TRBJ2-1	14	CATSGSSGSGGQFF	TGTGCCACCAGTGGGTCTAGCGGATCGGGTGGGCAGTTCTTC
TRBD2	many	TRBV6-2/TRBV6-3	TRBJ2-7	20	CASCRGRWTSGRRQPNEQYF	TGTGCCAGCTGTCGGGGTCGATGGACTAGCGGGAGGCGCCAACCCAACGAGCAGTACTTC
-	many	TRBV15	TRBJ2-3	16	CATSETATFYTDTQYF	TGTGCCACCAGCGAGACGGCGACCTTCTACACAGATACGCAGTATTTT
TRBD1	many	TRBV7-2	TRBJ2-1	16	CASSLAGTGGLNEQFF	TGTGCCAGCAGCTTAGCCGGGACAGGGGGATTAAATGAGCAGTTCTTC
-	many	TRBV5-1	TRBJ1-2	15	CASSSSDGTNYGYTF	TGCGCCAGCAGCTCGTCGGACGGGACTAACTATGGCTACACCTTC
TRBD1	-	TRBV10-3	TRBJ2-2	16	CAISDYRDRDTGELFF	TGTGCCATCAGTGACTACCGGGACAGGGATACCGGGGAGCTGTTTTTT
-	-	TRBV12-3/TRBV12-4	TRBJ1-5	15	CASSLRGHGNQPQHF	TGTGCCAGCAGTCTCCGTGGACATGGCAATCAGCCCCAGCATTTT
-	many	TRBV29-1	TRBJ2-2	17	CSVEDPGQGTTPGSCFF	-
-	-	TRBV28	TRBJ2-7	13	CASSFFRGVEQYF	TGTGCCAGCAGTTTTTTTAGGGGTGTAGAGCAGTACTTC
TRBD1	many	TRBV20-1	TRBJ2-1	12	CSATRDRALQFF	TGCAGTGCCACCCGTGACAGGGCTTTACAGTTCTTC
-	many	TRBV7-2	TRBJ2-1	15	CASSLEGGSYNEQFF	TGTGCCAGCAGCTTAGAGGGGGGCTCCTACAATGAGCAGTTCTTC
TRBD1	many	TRBV10-3	TRBJ1-1	13	CAIKGTGGTEVFF	TGTGCCATCAAGGGGACAGGGGGAACTGAAGTTTTCTTT
TRBD2	-	TRBV20-1	TRBJ2-1	15	CSARDFLAGAREQFF	TGCAGTGCTAGAGATTTCCTAGCGGGAGCACGTGAGCAGTTCTTC
-	-	TRBV28	TRBJ1-1	13	CASSSPANTEAFF	TGTGCCAGCAGTTCACCGGCCAACACTGAAGCTTTCTTT
TRBD1	many	TRBV7-8	TRBJ2-3	16	CASSTKVQGAKDTQYF	TGTGCCAGCAGCACCAAGGTCCAGGGGGCTAAAGATACGCAGTATTTT
-	many	TRBV7-2	TRBJ1-2	13	CASSPGLTEGYTF	TGTGCCAGCAGCCCCGGACTAACCGAGGGCTACACCTTC
-	-	TRBV18	TRBJ2-7	14	CASSQTGRSYEQYF	TGTGCCAGCTCACAGACAGGGAGGTCCTACGAGCAGTACTTC
TRBD2	-	TRBV3-1	TRBJ2-3	16	CASSPYRLAGTDTQYF	TGTGCCAGCAGCCCCTACCGACTAGCGGGCACAGATACGCAGTATTTT
TRBD1	many	TRBV10-3	TRBJ1-1	15	CAISETGQMNTEAFF	TGTGCCATCAGTGAGACGGGACAGATGAACACTGAAGCTTTCTTT
-	many	TRBV11-2	TRBJ2-7	14	CASSPPTGPYEQYF	TGTGCCAGCAGCCCACCGACGGGGCCCTACGAGCAGTACTTC
TRBD2	-	TRBV29-1	TRBJ2-1	18	CSSGVRGASGSSYNEQFF	TGCAGTTCTGGGGTCCGGGGGGCTAGCGGGAGCTCCTACAATGAGCAGTTCTTC
TRBD1	few	TRBV10-3	TRBJ2-5	14	CAISLGQGQETQYF	TGTGCCATCAGTCTGGGACAGGGCCAAGAGACCCAGTACTTC
-	many	TRBV4-3	TRBJ2-7	13	CASSQEGAYEQYF	TGCGCCAGCAGCCAAGAGGGGGCCTACGAGCAGTACTTC
-	many	TRBV29-1	TRBJ2-1	14	CSVDYNLASNEQFF	TGCAGCGTTGATTACAATCTAGCGTCAAATGAGCAGTTCTTC
TRBD2	-	TRBV24-1	TRBJ2-7	18	CATGPDAIAGPKGDEQYF	TGTGCCACCGGCCCTGACGCGATAGCGGGGCCCAAGGGGGACGAGCAGTACTTC
TRBD2	many	TRBV20-1	TRBJ2-3	15	CSAREGTSSTDTQYF	TGCAGTGCTAGAGAGGGGACTAGTAGCACAGATACGCAGTATTTT
-	many	TRBV3-1	TRBJ1-5	13	CASSPGANQPQHF	TGTGCCAGCAGCCCGGGGGCCAATCAGCCCCAGCATTTT
TRBD2	many	TRBV10-2	TRBJ2-2	18	CASIGGFALLANTGELFF	TGCGCCAGCATCGGGGGGTTCGCTCTCCTCGCGAACACCGGGGAGCTGTTTTTT
-	few	TRBV6-6	TRBJ2-2	16	CATTRVSGGSTGELFF	TGTGCCACCACCAGGGTGTCCGGGGGTTCCACCGGGGAGCTGTTTTTT